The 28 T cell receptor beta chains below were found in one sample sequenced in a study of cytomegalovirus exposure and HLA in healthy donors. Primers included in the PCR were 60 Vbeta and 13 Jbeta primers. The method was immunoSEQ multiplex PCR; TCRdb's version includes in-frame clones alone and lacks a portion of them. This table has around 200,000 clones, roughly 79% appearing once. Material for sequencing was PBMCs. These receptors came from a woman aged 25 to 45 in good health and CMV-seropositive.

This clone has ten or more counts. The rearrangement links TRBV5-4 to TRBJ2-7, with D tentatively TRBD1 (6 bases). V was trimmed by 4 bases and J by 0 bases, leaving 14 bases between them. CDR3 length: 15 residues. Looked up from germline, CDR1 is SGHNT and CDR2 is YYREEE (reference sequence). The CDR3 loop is CASSTGTLSSYEQYF. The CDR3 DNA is TGTGCCAGCAGCACCGGGACACTGTCCTCCTACGAGCAGTACTTC.

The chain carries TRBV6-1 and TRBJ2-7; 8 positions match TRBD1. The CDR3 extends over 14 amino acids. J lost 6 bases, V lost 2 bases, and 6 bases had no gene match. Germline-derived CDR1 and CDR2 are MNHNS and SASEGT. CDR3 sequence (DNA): TGTGCCAGCAGTGAAACAGATACAGGGGGCGAGCAGTACTTC. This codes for CASSETDTGGEQYF.

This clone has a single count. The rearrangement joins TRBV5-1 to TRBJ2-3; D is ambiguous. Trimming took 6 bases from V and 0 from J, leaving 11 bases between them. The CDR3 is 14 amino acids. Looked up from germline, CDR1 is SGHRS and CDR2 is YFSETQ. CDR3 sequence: CASTPRSSTDTQYF. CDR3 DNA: TGCGCCAGCACCCCGAGGTCAAGCACAGATACGCAGTATTTT.

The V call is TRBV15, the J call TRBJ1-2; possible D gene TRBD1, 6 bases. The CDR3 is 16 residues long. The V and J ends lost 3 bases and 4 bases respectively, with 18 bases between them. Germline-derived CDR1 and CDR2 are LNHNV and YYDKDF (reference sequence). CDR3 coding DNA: TGTGCCACCAGCAGGGACCGGACAGACGTCGGCTATGGCTACACCTTC. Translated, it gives CATSRDRTDVGYGYTF.

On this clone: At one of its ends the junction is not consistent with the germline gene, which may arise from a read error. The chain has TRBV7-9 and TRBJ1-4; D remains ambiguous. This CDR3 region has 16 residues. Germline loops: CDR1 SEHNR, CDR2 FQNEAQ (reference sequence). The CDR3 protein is CSSSPSSPAVSSKLFF. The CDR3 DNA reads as TGTTCCAGCAGCCCTTCTTCCCCGGCGGTTTCAAGTAAACTGTTTTTT.

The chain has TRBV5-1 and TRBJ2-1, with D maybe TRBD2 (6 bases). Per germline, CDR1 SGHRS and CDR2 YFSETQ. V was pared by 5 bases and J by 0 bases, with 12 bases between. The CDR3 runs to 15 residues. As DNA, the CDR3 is TGCGCCAGCAGTGGGACTTTTAGCTCCTACAATGAGCAGTTCTTC. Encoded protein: CASSGTFSSYNEQFF.

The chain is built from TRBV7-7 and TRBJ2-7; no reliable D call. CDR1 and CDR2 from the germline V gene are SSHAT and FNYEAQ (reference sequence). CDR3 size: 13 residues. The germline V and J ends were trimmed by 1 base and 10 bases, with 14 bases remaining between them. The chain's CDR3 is CASSLVAWSQQYF. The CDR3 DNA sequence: TGTGCCAGCAGCTTAGTTGCGTGGTCTCAACAGTACTTC.

The CDR3 protein is CASSGLAGANQETQYF. CDR3 nucleotides: TGTGCCAGCAGCGGACTAGCGGGGGCTAACCAAGAGACCCAGTACTTC. The rearrangement uses TRBV7-6 and TRBJ2-5, with 13 bases matching TRBD2. This CDR3 comprises 16 residues. V lost 5 bases, J lost 0 bases, and 3 bases stayed unmatched. Germline assignment: CDR1 SGHVS and CDR2 FNYEAQ.

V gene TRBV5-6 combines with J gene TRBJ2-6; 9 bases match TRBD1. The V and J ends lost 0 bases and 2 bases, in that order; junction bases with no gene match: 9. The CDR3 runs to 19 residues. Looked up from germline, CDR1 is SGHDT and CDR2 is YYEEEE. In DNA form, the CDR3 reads TGTGCCAGCAGCTTGGTGTCGGGACAGGGATCGACTGGGGCCAACGTCCTGACTTTC. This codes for CASSLVSGQGSTGANVLTF.

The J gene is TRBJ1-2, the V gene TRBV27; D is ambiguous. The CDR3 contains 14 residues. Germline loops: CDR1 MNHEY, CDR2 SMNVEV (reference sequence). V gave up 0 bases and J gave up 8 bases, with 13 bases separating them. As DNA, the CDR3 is TGTGCCAGCAGTTTATCGATAATGGGCAGCGGCTACACCTTC. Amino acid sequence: CASSLSIMGSGYTF.

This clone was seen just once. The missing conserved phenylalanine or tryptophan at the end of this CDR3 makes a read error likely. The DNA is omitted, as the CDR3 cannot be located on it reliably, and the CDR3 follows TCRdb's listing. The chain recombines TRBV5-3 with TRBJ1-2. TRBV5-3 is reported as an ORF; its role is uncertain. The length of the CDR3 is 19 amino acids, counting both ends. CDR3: CARSNRTFPPHYGYTFGSD.

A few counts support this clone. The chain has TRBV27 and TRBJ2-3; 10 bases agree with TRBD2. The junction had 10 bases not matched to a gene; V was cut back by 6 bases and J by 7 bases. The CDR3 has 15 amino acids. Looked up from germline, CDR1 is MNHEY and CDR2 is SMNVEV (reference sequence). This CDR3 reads CASRTGTSERYTQYF. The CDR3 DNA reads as TGTGCCAGCAGAACCGGGACTAGCGAGAGGTATACGCAGTATTTT.

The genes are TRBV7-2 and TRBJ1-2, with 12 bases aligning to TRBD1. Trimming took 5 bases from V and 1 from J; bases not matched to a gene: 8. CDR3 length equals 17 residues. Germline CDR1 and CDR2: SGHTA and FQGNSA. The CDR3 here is CASSPWGTGGVNYGYTF. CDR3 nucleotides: TGTGCCAGCAGCCCCTGGGGGACAGGGGGCGTTAACTATGGCTACACCTTC.

CDR3 DNA sequence: TGTGCCAGCAGTTCCGCCACAGCCGGGGGTTACGAGCAGTACTTC. It specifies CASSSATAGGYEQYF. V gene TRBV28 combines with J gene TRBJ2-7, with D possibly being TRBD2 (6 bases). CDR3 size: 15 residues. Germline assignment: CDR1 MDHEN and CDR2 SYDVKM. Trimming left V 4 bases short and J 4 bases short, with 17 bases between. The full variable domain, its missing parts supplied by reference TRBV28 and TRBJ2-7, is DVKVTQSSRYLVKRTGEKVFLECVQDMDHENMFWYRQDPGLGLRLIYFSYDVKMKEKGDIPEGYSVSREKKERFSLILESASTNQTSMYLCASSSATAGGYEQYFGPGTRLTVT.

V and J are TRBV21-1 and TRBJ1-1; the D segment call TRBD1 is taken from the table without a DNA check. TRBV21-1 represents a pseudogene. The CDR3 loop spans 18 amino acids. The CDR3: CASSKVEAGGWWYTEAFF. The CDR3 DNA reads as TGTGCCAGCAGCAAAGTTGAGGCAGGGGGTTGGTGGTACACTGAAGCTTTCTTT.

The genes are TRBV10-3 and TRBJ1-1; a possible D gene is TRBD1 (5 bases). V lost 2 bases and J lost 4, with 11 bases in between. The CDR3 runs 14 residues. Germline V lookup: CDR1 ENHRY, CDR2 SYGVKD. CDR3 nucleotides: TGTGCCATCAGTGAGGCGGGGGAGGTCACTGAAGCTTTCTTT. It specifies CAISEAGEVTEAFF.

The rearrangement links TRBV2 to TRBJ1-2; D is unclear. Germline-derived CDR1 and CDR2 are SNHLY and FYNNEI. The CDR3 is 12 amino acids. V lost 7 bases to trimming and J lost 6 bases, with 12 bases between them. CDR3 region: CASTGVVDGYTF. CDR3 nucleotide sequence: TGTGCCAGCACCGGGGTGGTGGATGGCTACACCTTC. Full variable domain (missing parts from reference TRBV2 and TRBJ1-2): EPEVTQTPSHQVTQMGQEVILRCVPISNHLYFYWYRQILGQKVEFLVSFYNNEISEKSEIFDDQFSVERPDGSNFTLKIRSTKLEDSAMYFCASTGVVDGYTFGSGTRLTVV.

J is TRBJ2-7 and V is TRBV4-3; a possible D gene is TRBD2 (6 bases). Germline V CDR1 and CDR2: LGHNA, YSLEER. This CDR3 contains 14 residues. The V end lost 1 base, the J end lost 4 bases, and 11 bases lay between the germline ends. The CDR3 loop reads CASSQVAEEYEQYF. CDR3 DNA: TGCGCCAGCAGCCAAGTAGCGGAAGAGTACGAGCAGTACTTC.

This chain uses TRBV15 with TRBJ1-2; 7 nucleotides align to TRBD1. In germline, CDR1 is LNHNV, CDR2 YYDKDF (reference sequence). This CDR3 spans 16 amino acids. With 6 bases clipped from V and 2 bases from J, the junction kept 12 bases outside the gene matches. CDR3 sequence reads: CATSSPGTVANYGYTF. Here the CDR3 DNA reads TGTGCCACCAGTTCTCCCGGGACAGTCGCAAACTATGGCTACACCTTC.

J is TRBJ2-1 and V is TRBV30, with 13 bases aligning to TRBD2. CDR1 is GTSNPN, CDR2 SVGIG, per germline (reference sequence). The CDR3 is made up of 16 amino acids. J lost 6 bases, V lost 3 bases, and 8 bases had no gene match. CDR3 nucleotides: TGTGCCTGGAGCCTGTTACTAGCGGGGGGGCGCAATGAGCAGTTCTTC. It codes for CAWSLLLAGGRNEQFF. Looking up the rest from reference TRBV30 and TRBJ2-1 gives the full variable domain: SQTIHQWPATLVQPVGSPLSLECTVEGTSNPNLYWYRQAAGRGLQLLFYSVGIGQISSEVPQNLSASRPQDRQFILSSKKLLLSDSGFYLCAWSLLLAGGRNEQFFGPGTRLTVL.

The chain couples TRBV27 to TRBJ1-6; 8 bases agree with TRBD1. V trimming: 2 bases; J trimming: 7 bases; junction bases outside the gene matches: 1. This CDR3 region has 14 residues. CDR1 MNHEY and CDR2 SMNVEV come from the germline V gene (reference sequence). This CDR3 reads CASSLQGANSPLHF. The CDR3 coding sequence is TGTGCCAGCAGTTTACAGGGGGCGAATTCACCCCTCCACTTT.

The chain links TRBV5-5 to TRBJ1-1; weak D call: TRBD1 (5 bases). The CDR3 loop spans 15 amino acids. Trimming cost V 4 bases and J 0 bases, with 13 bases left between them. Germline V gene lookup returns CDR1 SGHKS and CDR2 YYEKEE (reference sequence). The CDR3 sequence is CASSQTRVMNTEAFF. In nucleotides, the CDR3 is TGTGCCAGCAGCCAAACCAGGGTAATGAACACTGAAGCTTTCTTT.

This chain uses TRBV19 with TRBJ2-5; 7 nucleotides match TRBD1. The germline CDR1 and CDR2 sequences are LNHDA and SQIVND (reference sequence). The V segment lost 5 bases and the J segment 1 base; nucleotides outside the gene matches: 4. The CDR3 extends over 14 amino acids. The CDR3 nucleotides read TGTGCCAGTAGTCCTGGGACAGCCCAAGAGACCCAGTACTTC. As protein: CASSPGTAQETQYF.

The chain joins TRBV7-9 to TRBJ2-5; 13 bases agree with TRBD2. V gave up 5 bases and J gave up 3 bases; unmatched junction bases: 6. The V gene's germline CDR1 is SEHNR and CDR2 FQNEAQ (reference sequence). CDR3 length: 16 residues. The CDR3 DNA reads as TGTGCCAGCAGCGCCCCGGGACTAGCGGGAAAAGAGACCCAGTACTTC. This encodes CASSAPGLAGKETQYF.

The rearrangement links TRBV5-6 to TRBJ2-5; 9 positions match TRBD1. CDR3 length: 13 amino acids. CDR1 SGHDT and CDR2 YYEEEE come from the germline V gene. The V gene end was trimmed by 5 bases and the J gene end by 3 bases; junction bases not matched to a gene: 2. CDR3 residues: CASRGTGKETQYF. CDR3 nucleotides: TGTGCCAGCAGGGGGACAGGGAAAGAGACCCAGTACTTC.

The CDR3 loop reads CASSAGLNYGYTF. CDR3 coding DNA: TGTGCCAGCAGCGCAGGACTGAACTATGGCTACACCTTC. The chain links TRBV2 to TRBJ1-2; D is unresolved. V dropped 6 bases and J dropped 2 bases, with 10 bases sitting between them. In germline, CDR1 is SNHLY, CDR2 FYNNEI. This CDR3 spans 13 amino acids.

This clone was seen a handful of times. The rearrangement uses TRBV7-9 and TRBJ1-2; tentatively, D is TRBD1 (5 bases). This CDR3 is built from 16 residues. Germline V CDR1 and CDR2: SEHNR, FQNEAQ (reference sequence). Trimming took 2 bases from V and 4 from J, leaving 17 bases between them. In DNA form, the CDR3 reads TGTGCCAGCAGCTTATCGGCAGGGCTCGGAACCTATGGCTACACCTTC. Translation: CASSLSAGLGTYGYTF.

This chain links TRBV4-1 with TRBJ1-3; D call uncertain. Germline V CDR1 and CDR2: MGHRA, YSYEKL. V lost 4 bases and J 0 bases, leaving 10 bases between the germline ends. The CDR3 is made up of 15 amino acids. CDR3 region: CASSPDGSSGNTIYF. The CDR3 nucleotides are TGCGCCAGCAGCCCGGATGGGAGCTCTGGAAACACCATATATTTT.